This TCR beta chain emerged from a study of OX40 agonist ivuxolimab in advanced cancers. About the research overall: The study gave patients intravenous ivuxolimab at 0.01 to 10 mg/kg every 2 weeks. The dose-escalation group included hepatocellular carcinoma, melanoma, renal cell carcinoma and head and neck cancer. Study-wide points: Clonal expansion from baseline to week 6 occurred in both CD4+ and CD8+ T cells.

The count of this clone is one. No antigen is known for it. Libraries were prepared by immunoSEQ multiplex PCR; TCRdb keeps only in-frame clonotypes and omits some of them. The profile covers nearly 50,000 clones, with 85% to 90% appearing a single time and roughly 43% taken by the ten largest. V gave up 2 bases and J gave up 0 bases, with 10 bases separating them. Germline assignment: CDR1 SNHLY and CDR2 FYNNEI. This CDR3 region has 16 residues. Sequenced here: CD4+ or CD8+ T cells sorted from blood, sampled in a trial of the OX40 agonist ivuxolimab. The rearrangement joins TRBV2 to TRBJ1-4; D ambiguous. This sequence originates from an adult with an advanced solid tumor such as melanoma, head and neck, liver or kidney cancer. The CDR3 is CASSEQGRATNEKLFF. DNA of the CDR3: TGTGCCAGCAGTGAACAAGGGCGTGCAACTAATGAAAAACTGTTTTTT.